This TCR beta chain was retrieved from a study of CD8 T cells in ankylosing spondylitis. In its sample, this clonotype was seen many times. The germline gives CDR1 MNHEY, CDR2 SVGEGT. The CDR3 has 14 residues. With V trimmed by 8 bases and J by 6 bases, 8 bases remained unmatched. TCRdb fed the 5' RACE reads into MiXCR, producing one record per CDR3 protein. Of roughly 220,000 distinct CDR3 sequences listed, under 12% are singletons. Sequenced input: blood, either unsorted or a sorted T cell fraction (not recorded which). The chain carries TRBV6-2 or TRBV6-3 and TRBJ1-5; 9 bases map to TRBD1. The sequence was collected from a male donor with ankylosing spondylitis or in good health (not recorded which). The CDR3 is CASRNRGQSQPQHF. CDR3 sequence (DNA): TGTGCCAGCCGAAACAGGGGGCAGAGTCAGCCCCAGCATTTT.